This TCR beta chain was sequenced during a study of OX40 agonist ivuxolimab in advanced cancers. Profiling relied on immunoSEQ multiplex PCR, and the TCRdb table lists in-frame clones only, not all of them. The table includes more than 45,000 clones, 80% to 90% detected once. CDR3 length: 16 amino acids. Germline V lookup: CDR1 SGHDT, CDR2 YYEEEE. Trimming at V came to 0 bases and at J to 3 bases, leaving 5 bases not matched to a gene. The source is an adult with an advanced solid tumor such as melanoma, head and neck, liver or kidney cancer. The V gene is TRBV5-6, the J gene TRBJ2-2; 7 nucleotides line up with TRBD2. Source: CD4+ or CD8+ T cells sorted from blood, taken in a trial of the OX40 agonist ivuxolimab. CDR3 DNA sequence: TGTGCCAGCAGCTTGGGGGCCGCGGGAGACACCGGGGAGCTGTTTTTT. Its translation: CASSLGAAGDTGELFF.